This T cell receptor beta chain was identified in a study of T cell responses to AZD1222 COVID-19 vaccine. J gave up 3 bases and V 5 bases, and 12 bases lay outside the gene matches. Germline V gene sequence: CDR1 SGHVS, CDR2 FQNEAQ. This CDR3 has 17 amino acids. Data came from immunoSEQ multiplex PCR; TCRdb stores just in-frame clones and leaves some out. The data show about 180,000 clones, about 91% seen once. The starting material was peripheral blood, obtained on day 0 of AZD1222 vaccination. V usage is TRBV7-8 and J usage is TRBJ2-7; 11 nucleotides align to TRBD2. This TCR was recovered from an adult in good health. CDR3 protein: CASSLPRKGLADYEQYF. As DNA, the CDR3 is TGTGCCAGCAGCCTCCCCCGAAAGGGACTAGCGGACTACGAGCAGTACTTC.